One sample yielded the 18 T cell receptor beta chains listed below, sequenced in a study of technical replicates of blood from a handful of donors. The repertoire was sequenced with immunoSEQ multiplex PCR; TCRdb's copy has only in-frame clones and lacks some. The sample carries 75,000 or so clones, about 92% recorded once. What was sequenced was T cells isolated from PBMCs. The receptors were sampled from a human donor in good health.

This chain uses TRBV9 with TRBJ2-3; 7 bases fit TRBD2. The CDR3 has 15 amino acids. The J segment lost 4 bases and the V segment lost 5 bases, leaving 10 bases of the junction unmatched. CDR1 and CDR2 from the germline V gene are SGDLS and YYNGEE. Written as DNA, the CDR3 is TGTGCCAGCAGATCTAGCGGAGATATCGCAGATACGCAGTATTTT. It yields the protein CASRSSGDIADTQYF. Using reference TRBV9 and TRBJ2-3 for the parts outside the CDR3, the full variable domain is DSGVTQTPKHLITATGQRVTLRCSPRSGDLSVYWYQQSLDQGLQFLIQYYNGEERAKGNILERFSAQQFPDLHSELNLSSLELGDSALYFCASRSSGDIADTQYFGPGTRLTVL.

CDR3 nucleotide sequence: TGTGCCTCCCAGCCGGGACTAGCGATTACCGGGGAGCTGTTTTTT. Translating gives CASQPGLAITGELFF. V usage is TRBV30 and J usage is TRBJ2-2, with 10 bases fitting TRBD2. Germline V gene sequence: CDR1 GTSNPN, CDR2 SVGIG (reference sequence). The CDR3 consists of 15 residues. The junction had 10 bases not matched to a gene; V was cut back by 7 bases and J by 5 bases.

V is TRBV4-1 and J is TRBJ1-3; the D gene is possibly TRBD1 (6 bases). The CDR3 runs 15 residues. Germline V CDR1 and CDR2: MGHRA, YSYEKL. V was trimmed by 4 bases and J by 5 bases, leaving 15 bases between them. This chain's CDR3 is CASSRDFGQRNTIYF. As DNA, the CDR3 is TGCGCCAGCAGCCGCGACTTTGGACAGAGAAACACCATATATTTT.

This clone was counted a single time. The genes are TRBV11-3 and TRBJ2-2; D perhaps matches TRBD1 (5 bases). This CDR3 contains 15 residues. V was shortened by 4 bases and J by 0 bases, with 9 bases between the two germline ends. Germline assignment: CDR1 SGHNT and CDR2 YENEEA. In DNA, the CDR3 is TGTGCCAGCAGCTATGACAGCGCGAACACCGGGGAGCTGTTTTTT. Translated, it gives CASSYDSANTGELFF.

This chain uses TRBV4-1 with TRBJ2-7; 11 bases line up with TRBD1. The CDR3 is made up of 15 amino acids. V was pared by 2 bases and J by 4 bases, with 4 bases of the junction left unmatched. The germline CDR1 and CDR2 sequences are MGHRA and YSYEKL. The CDR3 sequence: CASSQTGTGGYEQYF. CDR3 DNA: TGCGCCAGCAGCCAAACCGGGACAGGGGGTTACGAGCAGTACTTC.

This clone was counted once. The gene calls are TRBV7-9 and TRBJ1-2; D remains unclear. The ends were cut back, 5 bases at V and 8 bases at J, with 15 bases in the middle. There are 13 residues in the CDR3. Germline lookup yields CDR1 SEHNR and CDR2 FQNEAQ (reference sequence). The CDR3 DNA reads TGTGCCAGCAGCCCGGTCCGGGGAACAGGCTACACCTTC. Translated, it gives CASSPVRGTGYTF.

The V gene is TRBV7-9, the J gene TRBJ2-7; possibly TRBD1 for D (5 bases). The CDR3 is 11 residues long. Per germline, CDR1 SEHNR and CDR2 FQNEAQ (reference sequence). Trimming cost V 6 bases and J 8 bases, with 11 bases left between them. The CDR3 nucleotides read TGTGCCAGCAGGGACACGGGCCAGCAGTACTTC. This codes for CASRDTGQQYF.

The V gene is TRBV6-5, the J gene TRBJ2-7; 8 bases fit TRBD1. Germline V CDR1 and CDR2: MNHEY, SVGAGI. This CDR3 is 14 amino acids long. Trimming at V came to 6 bases and at J to 0 bases, leaving 4 bases not matched to a gene. CDR3: CASRVGQGSYEQYF. The CDR3 DNA reads as TGTGCCAGCAGAGTCGGACAGGGCTCCTACGAGCAGTACTTC.

This clone was detected only once. This sequence joins TRBV7-2 and TRBJ2-1; 13 positions match TRBD2. The V and J ends lost 5 bases and 7 bases, in that order; junction bases with no gene match: 5. Germline V gene lookup returns CDR1 SGHTA and CDR2 FQGNSA. This CDR3 is built from 15 residues. The CDR3 nucleotides are TGTGCCAGCAGCCCACTAGCGGGAGGGCCGAATGAGCAGTTCTTC. It yields the protein CASSPLAGGPNEQFF.

This sequence joins TRBV28 and TRBJ1-1; no reliable D call. The germline V gene encodes CDR1 MDHEN and CDR2 SYDVKM. CDR3 size: 12 residues. V lost 6 bases and J lost 2, with 7 bases in between. The CDR3, as DNA: TGTGCCAGCAGCGGTCCTAACACTGAAGCTTTCTTT. Translation: CASSGPNTEAFF.

V usage is TRBV29-1 and J usage is TRBJ2-2; 7 nucleotides align to TRBD2. This CDR3 spans 12 amino acids. Germline V lookup: CDR1 SQVTM, CDR2 ANQGSEA. V was clipped by 6 bases and J by 5 bases; unmatched bases: 3. The DNA for the CDR3 is TGCAGCGTCCTCGGGGGGACCGGGGAGCTGTTTTTT. It translates to CSVLGGTGELFF.

The chain combines TRBV27 with TRBJ1-1; 10 bases are shared with TRBD1. The CDR3 is 18 residues long. CDR1 is MNHEY and CDR2 is SMNVEV in the germline V gene (reference sequence). The J segment lost 6 bases and the V segment lost 3 bases, leaving 16 bases of the junction unmatched. Here the CDR3 DNA reads TGTGCCAGCAGTTTCCCCTCGGACAGGGGGTTCAATGTCGCTGAAGCTTTCTTT. Protein sequence: CASSFPSDRGFNVAEAFF.

The V gene is TRBV25-1, the J gene TRBJ2-7, with 9 bases that match TRBD2. V trimming: 2 bases; J trimming: 2 bases; junction bases outside the gene matches: 4. Germline assignment: CDR1 MGHDK and CDR2 SYGVNS. The CDR3 has 15 residues. CDR3 bases: TGTGCCAGCAGTGAAAGTCTAGCGGGAACCTACGAGCAGTACTTC. It is translated as CASSESLAGTYEQYF.

The chain uses TRBV6-5 and TRBJ1-2, with 8 bases aligning to TRBD1. CDR1 MNHEY and CDR2 SVGAGI come from the germline V gene. This CDR3 contains 15 residues. Unmatched junction bases numbered 6, after V lost 4 bases and J lost 2 bases. The CDR3 protein is CASSLTGQDNYGYTF. The CDR3 coding sequence is TGTGCCAGCAGTTTAACGGGACAGGACAACTATGGCTACACCTTC.

The chain has TRBV18 and TRBJ2-2; 9 bases fit TRBD1. The CDR3 is made up of 13 amino acids. CDR1 is KGHSH, CDR2 LQKENI, per germline. Trimming removed 8 bases from V and 5 bases from J; junction bases left unmatched: 3. This CDR3 is CASEGQGTGELFF. The CDR3 DNA follows: TGTGCCAGCGAGGGACAGGGTACCGGGGAGCTGTTTTTT.

The chain couples TRBV7-9 to TRBJ2-7; D gene unclear. Germline V gene lookup returns CDR1 SEHNR and CDR2 FQNEAQ (reference sequence). Trimming removed 8 bases from V and 1 base from J, with 9 bases in between. The CDR3 loop spans 12 amino acids. As DNA, the CDR3 is TGTGCCAGCCTTTACAGTTCCTACGAGCAGTACTTC. It translates to CASLYSSYEQYF.

This rearrangement joins TRBV18 to TRBJ2-7, with a weak D call TRBD2 (6 bases). The germline V gene has CDR1 KGHSH and CDR2 LQKENI. Deletions cut 3 bases from V and 3 bases from J, with 12 bases between. The CDR3 is 14 residues long. The CDR3: CASSPRDQYYEQYF. The CDR3 DNA reads TGTGCCAGCTCACCGCGGGACCAGTACTACGAGCAGTACTTC.

This chain joins TRBV20-1 and TRBJ2-7; D gene ambiguous. The CDR3 has 10 amino acids. Trimming pared 5 bases from V and 6 bases from J, leaving 8 bases between. Germline assignment: CDR1 DFQATT and CDR2 SNEGSKA (reference sequence). CDR3 in amino acids: CSAALGEQYF. CDR3 nucleotide sequence: TGCAGTGCTGCCCTAGGCGAGCAGTACTTC.